This TCR beta chain was sequenced during a study of blood T cell repertoires in COVID-19. Study as a whole: Sites across the United States, Italy and Spain contributed samples from acute and convalescent COVID-19.

The CDR3 extends over 15 amino acids. V was trimmed by 0 bases and J by 3 bases, leaving 11 bases between them. CDR1 and CDR2 from the germline V gene are MGHRA and YSYEKL. In the source study's methods: Amplified reference gene primers provided the basis for estimating nucleated cell counts. Libraries were prepared by immunoSEQ multiplex PCR; TCRdb keeps only in-frame clonotypes and omits some of them. The DNA was the basis for D and trimming; V, J and clone size are from that table. This sample has around 300,000 clones, with 80% to 95% found just once. Material for sequencing was peripheral blood. The clonotype was recovered from a woman aged 30 to 39 with COVID-19, enrolled during active disease. V usage is TRBV4-1 and J usage is TRBJ1-2; D possibly corresponds to TRBD1 (6 bases). CDR3 region: CASSQEEGEYYGYTF. DNA for the CDR3: TGCGCCAGCAGCCAAGAAGAGGGGGAGTACTATGGCTACACCTTC.